Listed here is a single T cell receptor beta chain. The ends lost 3 bases at V and 2 bases at J; junction bases unmatched: 8. The CDR3 has 16 amino acids. CDR1 is ENHRY, CDR2 SYGVKD, per germline. This entry is derived from a study of blood T cell repertoires in COVID-19. Overall study: The cDNA or gDNA used as material had been derived from T cells, B-cell-depleted T cells, or PBMCs.

The protocol was immunoSEQ multiplex PCR, while the TCRdb copy is restricted to in-frame clones and leaves out a portion. The sample holds tens of thousands of clones, 81% seen once. The chain links TRBV10-3 to TRBJ2-5; 8 bases map to TRBD2. Sequenced: peripheral blood. This clonotype originated in a woman over 75 with active or convalescent COVID-19. The CDR3 nucleotides read TGTGCCATCAGTGAACAAGGACTAGCACAGCAAGAGACCCAGTACTTC. Its translation: CAISEQGLAQQETQYF.